A selection of T cell receptor beta chains follows, all from one sample in a study of technical replicates of blood from several donors. Profiled with immunoSEQ multiplex PCR; TCRdb holds only in-frame clones, not every one. This table holds 50,000 to 70,000 clones, approximately 94% found once. Sample: PBMCs. All receptors derive from a human donor in good health. Some clones in this sample may be carry-over from other donors' samples. Both conserved end residues are part of each CDR3. Each record gives: D gene, J gene, clone size, V gene, CDR3 protein, CDR3 DNA. A D gene is named only where the DNA matches it firmly. Clone size is given for some rows only: seen once, a few or many times, or a class if the clone is expanded.

>NA|TRBJ1-1|NA|TRBV4-2
CASSQDLGAVGNTEAFF
TGTGCCAGCAGCCAAGATCTGGGGGCTGTTGGGAACACTGAAGCTTTCTTT
>TRBD1|TRBJ2-7|NA|TRBV7-8
CASSSDRVKGEQYF
TGTGCCAGCAGCTCCGACAGGGTGAAGGGGGAGCAGTACTTC
>NA|TRBJ2-6|NA|TRBV6-4
CASSPASRGIGSGANVLTF
TGTGCCAGCAGTCCAGCTTCCAGGGGAATCGGCTCTGGGGCCAACGTCCTGACTTTC
>NA|TRBJ2-5|NA|TRBV4-3
CASSQDWRLEVWGVNF
TGCGCCAGCAGCCAAGATTGGAGACTAGAGGTCTGGGGGGTTAACTTC
>NA|TRBJ2-1|NA|TRBV7-6
CASSRGTVGSEQFF
TGTGCCAGCAGCCGCGGGACGGTTGGGTCTGAGCAGTTCTTC
>NA|TRBJ2-1|once|TRBV25-1
CASRRLYNEQFF
TGTGCCAGCCGGCGGCTCTACAATGAGCAGTTCTTC
>NA|TRBJ2-5|NA|TRBV5-1
CASRPTGSAQETQYF
TGCGCCAGCAGGCCTACAGGGTCGGCGCAAGAGACCCAGTACTTC
>TRBD1|TRBJ2-7|NA|TRBV2
CASTGTGRNEQYF
TGTGCCAGCACCGGGACAGGGCGCAACGAGCAGTACTTC
>TRBD2|TRBJ2-7|NA|TRBV9
CASSVAWASGSYEQYF
TGTGCCAGCAGCGTAGCTTGGGCTAGCGGCTCCTACGAGCAGTACTTC
>NA|TRBJ2-1|NA|TRBV5-6
CASSLAAGPGNEQFF
TGTGCCAGCAGCTTGGCGGCGGGGCCGGGTAATGAGCAGTTCTTC
>TRBD1|TRBJ2-3|NA|TRBV5-1
CASSFEQGRTDTQYF
TGCGCCAGCAGCTTCGAACAGGGGCGCACAGATACGCAGTATTTT
>TRBD1|TRBJ2-7|NA|TRBV27
CASRAGTGFHEQYF
TGTGCCAGCAGAGCCGGGACAGGGTTCCACGAGCAGTACTTC
>TRBD2|TRBJ2-3|NA|TRBV9
CASSVEAGGPRDTQYF
TGTGCCAGCAGCGTAGAAGCGGGGGGGCCCAGAGATACGCAGTATTTT
>TRBD1|TRBJ2-7|NA|TRBV4-2
CASSQGTGDYEQYF
TGTGCCAGCAGCCAAGGGACAGGGGACTACGAGCAGTACTTC
>NA|TRBJ1-2|NA|TRBV4-2
CASSQVPGGYGYTF
TGTGCCAGCAGCCAAGTGCCGGGGGGATATGGCTACACCTTC
>NA|TRBJ1-4|NA|TRBV11-2
CASSGSRVTNEKLFF
TGTGCCAGCAGCGGATCCAGGGTAACTAATGAAAAACTGTTTTTT
>TRBD2|TRBJ2-7|NA|TRBV15
CATRGGGADEQYF
TGTGCCACCAGGGGCGGGGGGGCGGACGAGCAGTACTTC
>NA|TRBJ1-5|once|TRBV7-2
CASSLTDSDNQPQHF
TGTGCCAGCAGCTTAACGGACAGCGACAATCAGCCCCAGCATTTT
>TRBD1|TRBJ1-4|NA|TRBV5-4
CASSQMTGKNEKLFF
TGTGCCAGCAGCCAAATGACAGGGAAAAATGAAAAACTGTTTTTT
>NA|TRBJ1-2|NA|TRBV4-3
CASSQVRRDDYGYTF
TGCGCCAGCAGCCAAGTACGCCGGGATGACTATGGCTACACCTTC
>NA|TRBJ1-3|NA|TRBV6-5
CASSSQRLTGNTIYF
TGTGCCAGCAGTTCCCAGAGGCTGACTGGAAACACCATATATTTT
>NA|TRBJ2-3|NA|TRBV7-9
CASSVEGVADTQYF
TGTGCCAGCAGCGTGGAGGGTGTTGCAGATACGCAGTATTTT
>NA|TRBJ2-7|once|TRBV5-4
CASRLTISTYEQYF
TGTGCCAGCAGGTTGACTATATCCACCTACGAGCAGTACTTC
>TRBD2|TRBJ2-2|NA|TRBV9
CASSVETSGRNTGELFF
TGTGCCAGCAGCGTAGAGACTAGCGGGCGGAACACCGGGGAGCTGTTTTTT
>NA|TRBJ1-4|once|TRBV5-6
CASSTYDTNEKLFF
TGTGCCAGCAGCACCTATGACACAAATGAAAAACTGTTTTTT
>NA|TRBJ2-1|NA|TRBV11-2
CASSLVREQFF
TGTGCCAGCAGCTTAGTGCGGGAGCAGTTCTTC
>TRBD1|TRBJ2-5|NA|TRBV5-1
CASSLVADRGPETQYF
TGCGCCAGCAGCTTGGTCGCTGACAGGGGGCCAGAGACCCAGTACTTC
>NA|TRBJ2-7|NA|TRBV12-5
CASGRGYEQYF
TGTGCTAGTGGAAGAGGCTACGAGCAGTACTTC
>NA|TRBJ2-7|NA|TRBV6-6
CASRGGGYEQYF
TGTGCCAGCAGAGGGGGGGGATACGAGCAGTACTTC
>TRBD2|TRBJ2-1|NA|TRBV2
CASKRGSNNEQFF
TGTGCCAGCAAGCGGGGGTCGAACAATGAGCAGTTCTTC
>NA|TRBJ2-7|NA|TRBV2
CASSTEGSEQYF
TGTGCCAGCAGTACAGAGGGTTCAGAGCAGTACTTC
>NA|TRBJ1-6|NA|TRBV19
CASRWGGSSYNSPLHF
TGTGCCAGCCGGTGGGGGGGAAGCTCCTATAATTCACCCCTCCACTTT
>TRBD2|TRBJ2-5|NA|TRBV5-1
CASSRGTSGTPETQYF
TGCGCCAGCAGCCGGGGTACTAGCGGGACCCCAGAGACCCAGTACTTC
>NA|TRBJ2-1|NA|TRBV6-1
CASSEFRGGEQFF
TGTGCCAGCAGTGAATTTAGGGGCGGTGAGCAGTTCTTC
>NA|TRBJ2-3|NA|TRBV7-3
CASSYQEGRTQYF
TGTGCCAGCAGTTATCAGGAGGGGAGGACGCAGTATTTT
>NA|TRBJ2-1|NA|TRBV6-5
CASRGSYNEQFF
TGTGCCAGCCGAGGGAGTTACAATGAGCAGTTCTTC
>NA|TRBJ2-1|few|TRBV11-3
CASSPSSEGYNEQFF
TGTGCCAGCAGCCCTTCTAGCGAAGGCTACAATGAGCAGTTCTTC
>TRBD1|TRBJ2-7|once|TRBV11-1
CASSSQGQVYEQYF
TGTGCCAGCAGCTCTCAGGGACAGGTCTACGAGCAGTACTTC
>NA|TRBJ1-2|NA|TRBV5-4
CASSTPRGANYGYTF
TGTGCCAGCAGCACGCCCAGGGGAGCTAACTATGGCTACACCTTC
>TRBD1|TRBJ2-5|NA|TRBV7-8
CASSERTGSRETQYF
TGTGCCAGCAGCGAACGGACAGGGAGCAGGGAGACCCAGTACTTC
>TRBD1|TRBJ1-4|NA|TRBV5-4
CASSLQGTTNEKLFF
TGTGCCAGCAGCTTACAGGGGACAACTAATGAAAAACTGTTTTTT
>NA|TRBJ1-2|NA|TRBV30
CAWDTDSVYGYTF
TGTGCCTGGGATACGGACTCCGTTTATGGCTACACCTTC
>NA|TRBJ2-1|NA|TRBV5-4
CASSLRQSGEQFF
TGTGCCAGCAGCTTGAGACAATCCGGTGAGCAGTTCTTC
>NA|TRBJ2-6|once|TRBV2
CASSEGRFSGANVLTF
TGTGCCAGCAGTGAAGGTAGATTCTCTGGGGCCAACGTCCTGACTTTC
>TRBD1|TRBJ2-3|NA|TRBV5-4
CASSLTGGADTQYF
TGTGCCAGCAGCTTGACAGGGGGCGCGGATACGCAGTATTTT
>TRBD1|TRBJ2-3|NA|TRBV7-3
CASRGGTGLGQPQYF
TGTGCCAGCAGAGGCGGGACAGGCCTCGGACAGCCCCAGTATTTT
>TRBD2|TRBJ2-7|NA|TRBV7-2
CASSPSETSGTHLYEQYF
TGTGCCAGCAGCCCCTCCGAGACTAGCGGGACCCATCTGTACGAGCAGTACTTC
>NA|TRBJ2-1|NA|TRBV7-9
CASREGAARYEQFF
TGTGCCAGCAGGGAGGGGGCAGCTAGGTATGAGCAGTTCTTC
>TRBD1|TRBJ2-2|NA|TRBV18
CASSPPGTGKTGELFF
TGTGCCAGCTCACCACCAGGGACAGGCAAGACCGGGGAGCTGTTTTTT
>NA|TRBJ2-3|NA|TRBV11-2
CASRKTVDTQYF
TGTGCCAGCAGAAAAACAGTGGATACGCAGTATTTT
>NA|TRBJ2-7|NA|TRBV6-5
CASSFAAGYEQYF
TGTGCCAGCAGTTTCGCGGCGGGCTACGAGCAGTACTTC
>TRBD2|TRBJ2-1|NA|TRBV4-3
CASSQGSGVIGGGNEQFF
TGCGCCAGCAGCCAAGGGAGTGGAGTGATAGGCGGGGGAAATGAGCAGTTCTTC